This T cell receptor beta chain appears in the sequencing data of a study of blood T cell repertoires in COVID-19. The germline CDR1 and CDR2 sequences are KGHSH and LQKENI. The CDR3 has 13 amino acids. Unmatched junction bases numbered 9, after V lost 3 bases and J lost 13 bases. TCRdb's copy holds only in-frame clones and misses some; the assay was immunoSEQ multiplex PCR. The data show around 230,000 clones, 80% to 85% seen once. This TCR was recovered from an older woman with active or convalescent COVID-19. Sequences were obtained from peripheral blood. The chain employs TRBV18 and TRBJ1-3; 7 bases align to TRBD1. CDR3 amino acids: CASSPAFGQDIYF. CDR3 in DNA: TGTGCCAGCTCACCCGCTTTCGGACAGGATATATATTTT.